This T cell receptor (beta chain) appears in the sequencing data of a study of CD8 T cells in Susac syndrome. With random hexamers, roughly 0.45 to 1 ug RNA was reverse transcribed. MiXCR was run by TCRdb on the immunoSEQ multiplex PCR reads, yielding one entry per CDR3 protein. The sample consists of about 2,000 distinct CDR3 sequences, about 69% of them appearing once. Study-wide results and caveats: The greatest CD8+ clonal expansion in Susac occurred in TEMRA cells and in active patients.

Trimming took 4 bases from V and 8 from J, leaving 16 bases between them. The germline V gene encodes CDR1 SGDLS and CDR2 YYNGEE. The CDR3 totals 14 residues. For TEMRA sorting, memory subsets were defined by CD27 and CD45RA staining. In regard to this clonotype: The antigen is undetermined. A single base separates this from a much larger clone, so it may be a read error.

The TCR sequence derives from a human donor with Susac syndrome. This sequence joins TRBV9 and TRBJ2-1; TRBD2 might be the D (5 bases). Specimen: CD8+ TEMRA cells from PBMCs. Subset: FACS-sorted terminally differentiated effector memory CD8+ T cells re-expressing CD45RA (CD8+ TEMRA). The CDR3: CASSNGLSYYEQFF. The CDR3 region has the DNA TGTGCCAGCAGCAATGGACTCTCGTACTATGAGCAGTTCTTC.